This TCR beta chain stems from a study of cytomegalovirus exposure and HLA in healthy donors. Primers included in the PCR were 60 Vbeta and 13 Jbeta primers. Per the original methods: Counted up in a later analysis, unique TCR beta chains came to around 80 million, with about 9.9 million shared. Profiled with immunoSEQ multiplex PCR; TCRdb holds only in-frame clones, not every one. That table furnishes V, J and clone size, whereas the DNA furnished D and trimming. The sample has roughly 180,000 clones, roughly 80% seen once; the top ten hold about 0.77%. Findings and limits, study-wide: A further, later analysis showed that HLA-associated TCR beta chains (compared with equally common others) were more clonally expanded.

The ends were cut back, 0 bases at V and 2 bases at J, with 10 bases in the middle. Germline values: CDR1 MNHEY, CDR2 SVGAGI. There are 15 residues in the CDR3. Details on this clone: The target antigen is unknown.

The sequence was collected from a woman aged 18-29 years in good health and CMV-seronegative. Material: PBMCs. The rearrangement joins TRBV6-5 to TRBJ1-1; D uncertain. CDR3 region: CASSYSNSRNTEAFF. The CDR3 DNA follows: TGTGCCAGCAGTTACTCGAATTCCAGAAACACTGAAGCTTTCTTT.